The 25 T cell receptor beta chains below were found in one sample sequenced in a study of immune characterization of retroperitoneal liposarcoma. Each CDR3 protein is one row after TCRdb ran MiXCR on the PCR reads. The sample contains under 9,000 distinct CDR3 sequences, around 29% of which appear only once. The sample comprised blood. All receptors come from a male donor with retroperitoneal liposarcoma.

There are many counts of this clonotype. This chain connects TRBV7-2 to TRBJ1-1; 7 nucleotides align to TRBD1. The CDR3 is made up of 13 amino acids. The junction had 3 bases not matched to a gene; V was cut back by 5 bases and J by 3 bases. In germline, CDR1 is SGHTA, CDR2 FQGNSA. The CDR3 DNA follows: TGTGCCAGCAGCCTAGACAGGGACACTGAAGCTTTCTTT. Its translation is CASSLDRDTEAFF.

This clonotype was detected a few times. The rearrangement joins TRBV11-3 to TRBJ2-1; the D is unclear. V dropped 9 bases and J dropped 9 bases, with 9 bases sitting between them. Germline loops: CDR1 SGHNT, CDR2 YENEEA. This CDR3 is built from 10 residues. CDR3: CARIESEQFF. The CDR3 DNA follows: TGTGCCAGAATAGAAAGTGAGCAGTTCTTC.

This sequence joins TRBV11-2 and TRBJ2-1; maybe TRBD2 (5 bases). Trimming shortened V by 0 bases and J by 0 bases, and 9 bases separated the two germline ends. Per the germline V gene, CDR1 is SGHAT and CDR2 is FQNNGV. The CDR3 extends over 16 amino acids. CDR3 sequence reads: CASSLELGSSYNEQFF. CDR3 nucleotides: TGTGCCAGCAGCTTAGAGTTGGGGAGCTCCTACAATGAGCAGTTCTTC.

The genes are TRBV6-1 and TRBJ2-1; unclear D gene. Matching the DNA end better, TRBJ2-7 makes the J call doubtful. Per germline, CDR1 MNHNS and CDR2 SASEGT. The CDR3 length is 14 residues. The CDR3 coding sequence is TGTGCCAGCAGTCCACGGAGTCCACCCTACGAGCAGTACTTC. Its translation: CASSPRSPPYEQYF.

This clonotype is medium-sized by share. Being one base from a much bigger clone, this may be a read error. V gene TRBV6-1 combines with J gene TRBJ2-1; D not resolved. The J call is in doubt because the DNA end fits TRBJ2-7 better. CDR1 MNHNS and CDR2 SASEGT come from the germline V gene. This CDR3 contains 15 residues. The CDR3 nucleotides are TGTGCCAGCAGTGAATCGGCTTCTTCCTACAATGAGCAGTACTTC. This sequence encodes CASSESASSYNEQYF.

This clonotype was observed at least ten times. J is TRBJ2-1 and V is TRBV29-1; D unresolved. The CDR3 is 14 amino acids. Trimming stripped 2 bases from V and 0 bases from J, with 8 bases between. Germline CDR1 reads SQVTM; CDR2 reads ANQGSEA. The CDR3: CSVERDSSYNEQFF. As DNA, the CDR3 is TGCAGCGTTGAAAGGGATAGCTCCTACAATGAGCAGTTCTTC.

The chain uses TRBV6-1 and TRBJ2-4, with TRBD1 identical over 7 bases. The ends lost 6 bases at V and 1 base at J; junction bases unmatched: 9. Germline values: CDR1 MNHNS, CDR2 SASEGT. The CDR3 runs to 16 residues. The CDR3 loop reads CASSPEPGGAKNIQYF. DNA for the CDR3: TGTGCCAGCAGCCCGGAACCAGGGGGTGCCAAAAACATTCAGTACTTC.

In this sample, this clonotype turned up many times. The CDR3: CASSGPADTQYF. The DNA of the CDR3 is TGTGCCAGCAGTGGACCCGCCGATACGCAGTATTTT. This chain uses TRBV12-3 or TRBV12-4 with TRBJ2-3; no definite D call. The CDR3 loop spans 12 amino acids. V lost 5 bases and J 6 bases, leaving 9 bases between the germline ends.

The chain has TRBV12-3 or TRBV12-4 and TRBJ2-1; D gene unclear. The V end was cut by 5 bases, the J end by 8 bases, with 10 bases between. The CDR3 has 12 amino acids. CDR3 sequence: CASSPTIHEQFF. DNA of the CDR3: TGTGCCAGCAGTCCTACAATCCATGAGCAGTTCTTC.

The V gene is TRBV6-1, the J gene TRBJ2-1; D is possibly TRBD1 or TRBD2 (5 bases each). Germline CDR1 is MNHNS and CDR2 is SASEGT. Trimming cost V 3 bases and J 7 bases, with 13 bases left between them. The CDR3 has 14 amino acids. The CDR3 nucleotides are TGTGCCAGCAGTGAGAGGTCCAGGGAGAATGAGCAGTTCTTC. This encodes CASSERSRENEQFF.

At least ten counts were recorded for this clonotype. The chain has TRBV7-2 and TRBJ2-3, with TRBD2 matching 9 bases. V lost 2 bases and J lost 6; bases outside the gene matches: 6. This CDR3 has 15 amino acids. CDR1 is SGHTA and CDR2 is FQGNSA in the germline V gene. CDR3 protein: CASSLLAGRLDTQYF. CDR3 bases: TGTGCCAGCAGCTTACTAGCGGGGAGGTTGGATACGCAGTATTTT. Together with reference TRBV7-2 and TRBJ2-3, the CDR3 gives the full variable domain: GAGVSQSPSNKVTEKGKDVELRCDPISGHTALYWYRQSLGQGLEFLIYFQGNSAPDKSGLPSDRFSAERTGGSVSTLTIQRTQQEDSAVYLCASSLLAGRLDTQYFGPGTRLTVL.

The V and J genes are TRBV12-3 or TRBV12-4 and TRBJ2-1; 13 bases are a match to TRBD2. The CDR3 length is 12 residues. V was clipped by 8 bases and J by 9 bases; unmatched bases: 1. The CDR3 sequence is CASGLAGVEQFF. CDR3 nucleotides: TGTGCCAGCGGACTAGCGGGAGTTGAGCAGTTCTTC.

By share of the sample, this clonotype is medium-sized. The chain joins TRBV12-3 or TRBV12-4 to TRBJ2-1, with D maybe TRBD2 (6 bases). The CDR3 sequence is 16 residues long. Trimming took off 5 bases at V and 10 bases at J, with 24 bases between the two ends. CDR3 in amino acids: CASSQLRDFSLSEQFF. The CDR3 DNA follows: TGTGCCAGCAGTCAACTCCGGGACTTCTCTCTAAGCGAGCAGTTCTTC.

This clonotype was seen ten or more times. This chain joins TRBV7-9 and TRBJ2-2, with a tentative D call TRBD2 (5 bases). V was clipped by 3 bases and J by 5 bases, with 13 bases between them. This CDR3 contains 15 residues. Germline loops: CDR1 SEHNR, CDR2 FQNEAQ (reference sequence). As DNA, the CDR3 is TGTGCCAGCAGCTTTATAGGACTGCTAACCGGGGAGCTGTTTTTT. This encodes CASSFIGLLTGELFF.

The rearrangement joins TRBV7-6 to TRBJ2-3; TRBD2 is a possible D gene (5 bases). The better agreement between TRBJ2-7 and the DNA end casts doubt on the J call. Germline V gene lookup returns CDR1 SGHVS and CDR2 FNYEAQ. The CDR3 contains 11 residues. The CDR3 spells CASSSGNEQYF. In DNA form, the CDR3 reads TGTGCCAGCAGCTCGGGGAATGAGCAGTACTTC.

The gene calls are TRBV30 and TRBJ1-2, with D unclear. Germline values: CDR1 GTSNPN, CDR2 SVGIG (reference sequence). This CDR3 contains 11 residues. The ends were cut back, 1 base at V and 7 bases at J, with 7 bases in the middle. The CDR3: CAWSEGFGYTF. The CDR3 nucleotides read TGTGCCTGGAGTGAAGGGTTTGGCTACACCTTC.

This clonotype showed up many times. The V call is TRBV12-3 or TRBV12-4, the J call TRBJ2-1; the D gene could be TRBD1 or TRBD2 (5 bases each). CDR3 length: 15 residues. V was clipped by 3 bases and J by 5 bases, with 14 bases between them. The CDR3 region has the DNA TGTGCCAGCAGTTTTGCAGGGACCTCAAACAATGAGCAGTTCTTC. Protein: CASSFAGTSNNEQFF.

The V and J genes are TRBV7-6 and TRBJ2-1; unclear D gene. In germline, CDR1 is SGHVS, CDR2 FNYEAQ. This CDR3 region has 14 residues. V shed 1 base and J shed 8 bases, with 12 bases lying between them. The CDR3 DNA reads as TGTGCCAGCAGCTTAGGGTTTGGTATCCATGAGCAGTTCTTC. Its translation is CASSLGFGIHEQFF.

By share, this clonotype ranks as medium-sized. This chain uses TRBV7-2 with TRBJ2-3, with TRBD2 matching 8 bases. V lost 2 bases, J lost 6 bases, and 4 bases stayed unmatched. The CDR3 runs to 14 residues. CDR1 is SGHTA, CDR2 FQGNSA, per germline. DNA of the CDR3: TGTGCCAGCAGCTTATGGGGACTAGGTGATACGCAGTATTTT. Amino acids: CASSLWGLGDTQYF.

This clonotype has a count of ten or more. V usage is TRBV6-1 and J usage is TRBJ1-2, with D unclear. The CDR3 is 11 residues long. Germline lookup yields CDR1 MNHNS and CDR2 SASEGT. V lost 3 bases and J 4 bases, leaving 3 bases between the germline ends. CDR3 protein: CASSDIYGYTF. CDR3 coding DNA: TGTGCCAGCAGTGACATCTATGGCTACACCTTC.

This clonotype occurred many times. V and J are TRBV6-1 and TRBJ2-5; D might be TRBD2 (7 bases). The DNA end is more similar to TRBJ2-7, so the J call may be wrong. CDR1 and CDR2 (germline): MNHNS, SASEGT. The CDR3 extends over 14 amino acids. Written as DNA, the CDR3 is TGTGCCAGCAGTCTCGGGGGCGGGGGACACGAGCAGTACTTC. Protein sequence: CASSLGGGGHEQYF.

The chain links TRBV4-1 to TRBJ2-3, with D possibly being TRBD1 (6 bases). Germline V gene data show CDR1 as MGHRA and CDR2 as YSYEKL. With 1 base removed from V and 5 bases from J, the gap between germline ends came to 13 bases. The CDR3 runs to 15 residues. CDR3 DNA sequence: TGCGCCAGCAGCCAAGTTTGGGCAGGGGAAGATACGCAGTATTTT. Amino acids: CASSQVWAGEDTQYF.

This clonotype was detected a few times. In DNA, the CDR3 is TGTGCCACCACGGACAGGGGGTATCCAGATACGCAGTATTTT. Residues: CATTDRGYPDTQYF. The chain is built from TRBV5-5 and TRBJ2-3; 10 nucleotides match TRBD1. Trimming at V came to 9 bases and at J to 4 bases, leaving 8 bases not matched to a gene. There are 14 residues in the CDR3. Germline CDR1 SGHKS, CDR2 YYEKEE (reference sequence).

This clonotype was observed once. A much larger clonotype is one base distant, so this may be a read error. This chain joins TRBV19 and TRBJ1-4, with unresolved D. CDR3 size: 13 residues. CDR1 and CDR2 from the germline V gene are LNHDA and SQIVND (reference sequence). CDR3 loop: CVSKEASNEKLFF. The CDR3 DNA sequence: TGTGTCAGTAAGGAGGCGTCAAATGAAAAACTGTTTTTT.

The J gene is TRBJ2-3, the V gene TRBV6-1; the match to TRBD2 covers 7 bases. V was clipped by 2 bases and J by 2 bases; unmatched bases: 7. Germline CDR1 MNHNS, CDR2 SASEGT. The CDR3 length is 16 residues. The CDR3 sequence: CASSEIASGPTDTQYF. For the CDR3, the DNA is TGTGCCAGCAGTGAAATCGCTAGCGGACCCACAGATACGCAGTATTTT.